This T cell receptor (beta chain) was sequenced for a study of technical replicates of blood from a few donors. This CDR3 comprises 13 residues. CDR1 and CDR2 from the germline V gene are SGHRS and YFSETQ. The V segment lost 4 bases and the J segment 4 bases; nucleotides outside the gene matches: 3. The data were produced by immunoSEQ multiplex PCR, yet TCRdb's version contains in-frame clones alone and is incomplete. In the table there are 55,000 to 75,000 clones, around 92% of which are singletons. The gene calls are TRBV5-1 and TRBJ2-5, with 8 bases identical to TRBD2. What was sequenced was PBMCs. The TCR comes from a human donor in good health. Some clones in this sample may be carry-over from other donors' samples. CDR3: CASSPLAGETQYF. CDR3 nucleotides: TGCGCCAGCAGCCCGCTAGCGGGAGAGACCCAGTACTTC.